The present TCR beta chain was sequenced within a study of T-cell reconstitution after alpha-beta-depleted transplantation in children. Unique molecular identifiers were incorporated into the prepared TCRbeta library. TCRdb re-called the PCR reads through MiXCR, storing one row per CDR3 protein. The table lists 450,000 to 600,000 distinct CDR3 sequences, 13% of them singletons, with about 2.2% in the top ten. Broader study findings: Hyperexpanded clones declined; after one year, newly produced T cells mostly supplied diversity. Day-60 TCRbeta diversity that was high in some patients was derived from surviving recipient T cells and thymic progenitors.

This clonotype was counted many times. Its antigen is not identified. The CDR3 runs 17 residues. The TCR originated in a male patient aged 5 to 17 who had a stem cell transplant for acute myeloid leukemia, so the T cells may come from the graft donor. The chain uses TRBV21-1 and TRBJ2-1; the table's D call of TRBD2 was not tested on the DNA. TRBV21-1 is deemed a pseudogene. Here the sequenced sample was PBMCs, mostly from graft donor cells, taken 360 days after TCRalphabeta/CD19-depleted stem cell transplant. The CDR3 sequence: CASSKDRTSGKANEQFF. CDR3 nucleotides: TGTGCCAGCAGCAAAGATAGGACTAGCGGGAAAGCCAATGAGCAGTTCTTC.